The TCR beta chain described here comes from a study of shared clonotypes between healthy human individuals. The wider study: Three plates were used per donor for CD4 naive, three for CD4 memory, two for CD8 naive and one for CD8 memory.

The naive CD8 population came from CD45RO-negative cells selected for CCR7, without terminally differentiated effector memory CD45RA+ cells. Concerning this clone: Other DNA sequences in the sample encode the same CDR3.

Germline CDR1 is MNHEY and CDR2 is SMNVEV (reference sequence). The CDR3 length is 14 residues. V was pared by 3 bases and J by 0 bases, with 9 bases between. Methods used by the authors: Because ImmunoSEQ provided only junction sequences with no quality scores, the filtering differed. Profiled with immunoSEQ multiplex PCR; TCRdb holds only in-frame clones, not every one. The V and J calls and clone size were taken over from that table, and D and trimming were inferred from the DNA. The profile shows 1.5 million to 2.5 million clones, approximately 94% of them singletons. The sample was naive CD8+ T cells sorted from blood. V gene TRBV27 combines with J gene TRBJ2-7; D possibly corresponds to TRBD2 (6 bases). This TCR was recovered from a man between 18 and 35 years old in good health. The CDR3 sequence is CASSLGAGSYEQYF. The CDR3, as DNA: TGTGCCAGCAGTTTGGGAGCGGGCTCCTACGAGCAGTACTTC.